Listed here is a single T cell receptor beta chain. Its antigen is undetermined. Researchers made TCR beta libraries by using iRepertoire HTBI primers and running Arm-PCR on CDR3 regions. TCRdb used MiXCR to reprocess the multiplex PCR reads, holding one entry per CDR3 protein. The sample holds some 320,000 distinct CDR3 sequences, about 20% seen once. Germline V gives CDR1 SEHNR, CDR2 FQNEAQ (reference sequence). With V trimmed by 5 bases and J by 5 bases, 5 bases remained unmatched. The CDR3 has 15 residues. This sample stems from a study of regulatory T cells in long-lasting Graves disease. Notes on the study in general: TRBV28, TRBJ1-2 and TRBJ2-5 were segments that persistent disease favored.

Specified time point: newly diagnosed GD, antithyroid drugs for less than 3 months. RNA from PBMCs was the source of the TCR library. The patients included were those that came from an endocrinology department in Xi'an, China. This TCR came from a female donor with Graves disease. V and J are TRBV7-9 and TRBJ2-7; 14 nucleotides match TRBD2. The source material was peripheral blood mononuclear cells (PBMCs), sampled at new diagnosis, from a patient treated with antithyroid drugs. CDR3 loop: CASSAGTSGSDEQYF. The CDR3 DNA follows: TGTGCCAGCAGCGCGGGGACTAGCGGGAGCGACGAGCAGTACTTC.